The 11 T cell receptor beta chains below come from one sample, sequenced in a study of blood T cell repertoires in COVID-19. Libraries were prepared by immunoSEQ multiplex PCR; TCRdb keeps only in-frame clonotypes and omits some of them. Among around 130,000 clones listed, around 87% were seen once. What was sequenced was peripheral blood. The receptors were gathered from a man in his 70s with active or convalescent COVID-19.

The chain couples TRBV5-5 to TRBJ2-2, with 11 bases matching TRBD2. The CDR3 length is 16 residues. J was trimmed by 7 bases and V by 3 bases; bases with no gene match: 8. Germline V gene data show CDR1 as SGHKS and CDR2 as YYEKEE (reference sequence). For the CDR3, the DNA is TGTGCCAGCAGCTCCCGTGGGACTAGCGGAATCGGGGAGCTGTTTTTT. Encoded protein: CASSSRGTSGIGELFF. Using reference TRBV5-5 and TRBJ2-2 for the parts outside the CDR3, the full variable domain is DAGVTQSPTHLIKTRGQQVTLRCSPISGHKSVSWYQQVLGQGPQFIFQYYEKEERGRGNFPDRFSARQFPNYSSELNVNALLLGDSALYLCASSSRGTSGIGELFFGEGSRLTVL.

The chain has TRBV5-1 and TRBJ2-1, with 7 nucleotides matching TRBD1. The CDR3 consists of 14 residues. Looked up from germline, CDR1 is SGHRS and CDR2 is YFSETQ. Trimming took 3 bases from V and 3 from J; bases not matched to a gene: 3. In DNA, the CDR3 is TGCGCCAGCAGCTGGGGACAGAGCTACAATGAGCAGTTCTTC. This codes for CASSWGQSYNEQFF.

This clone occurred a few times. V usage is TRBV19 and J usage is TRBJ1-5, with D unclear. The V gene's germline CDR1 is LNHDA and CDR2 SQIVND (reference sequence). There are 14 residues in the CDR3. Trimming shortened V by 5 bases and J by 6 bases, and 14 bases separated the two germline ends. CDR3 in DNA: TGTGCCAGTAGTGCATACTCTTACTTTCAGCCCCAGCATTTT. Amino acids: CASSAYSYFQPQHF.

The V and J genes are TRBV10-3 and TRBJ2-7; TRBD1 aligns across 10 bases. Germline CDR1 reads ENHRY; CDR2 reads SYGVKD. After removal of 6 bases from V and 2 bases from J, the junction contained 4 bases not matched to a gene. This CDR3 region has 14 residues. This chain's CDR3 is CAISQTGGAYEQYF. The CDR3 bases are TGTGCCATCAGCCAGACAGGGGGCGCCTACGAGCAGTACTTC.

This clone has just a few counts. The CDR3 sequence: CASTPTGSSGELFF. Written as DNA, the CDR3 is TGTGCCAGCACTCCGACAGGGTCGAGCGGGGAGCTGTTTTTT. The V call is TRBV25-1, the J call TRBJ2-2; 7 bases line up with TRBD1. CDR3 size: 14 residues. Germline CDR1 and CDR2: MGHDK and SYGVNS. The junction had 9 bases not matched to a gene; V was cut back by 7 bases and J by 7 bases.

This chain uses TRBV15 with TRBJ1-1; D gene uncertain. The CDR3 runs 14 residues. Per germline, CDR1 LNHNV and CDR2 YYDKDF (reference sequence). V lost 1 base, J lost 4 bases, and 10 bases lay in between. The chain's CDR3 is CATSRVGVGTEAFF. The CDR3 DNA reads TGTGCCACCAGCAGAGTCGGGGTAGGCACTGAAGCTTTCTTT. The whole variable domain, remainder taken from reference TRBV15 and TRBJ1-1, is DAMVIQNPRYQVTQFGKPVTLSCSQTLNHNVMYWYQQKSSQAPKLLFHYYDKDFNNEADTPDNFQSRRPNTSFCFLDIRSPGLGDTAMYLCATSRVGVGTEAFFGQGTRLTVV.

The chain uses TRBV30 and TRBJ2-5; D is possibly TRBD1 (6 bases). This CDR3 spans 12 amino acids. The ends were cut back, 7 bases at V and 12 bases at J, with 21 bases in the middle. Germline CDR1 and CDR2: GTSNPN and SVGIG (reference sequence). The CDR3 loop reads CAYYRVRGPEYF. The CDR3, as DNA: TGTGCCTACTACAGGGTTCGCGGGCCAGAGTACTTC.

This clone turned up a few times. The rearrangement joins TRBV4-2 to TRBJ1-3; 10 bases match TRBD1. J was trimmed by 7 bases and V by 0 bases; bases with no gene match: 6. There are 16 residues in the CDR3. Germline CDR1 and CDR2: LGHNA and YNFKEQ. The CDR3 is CASSQDTRQGANTIYF. The CDR3 DNA follows: TGTGCCAGCAGCCAAGATACGAGACAGGGGGCCAACACCATATATTTT.

The rearrangement links TRBV30 to TRBJ1-2; D is undetermined. The V gene's germline CDR1 is GTSNPN and CDR2 SVGIG (reference sequence). The CDR3 length is 13 residues. The V end was cut by 1 base, the J end by 7 bases, with 13 bases between. The CDR3: CAWSGAYPLGYTF. Here the CDR3 DNA reads TGTGCCTGGAGTGGGGCTTACCCACTTGGCTACACCTTC.

The J gene is TRBJ2-1, the V gene TRBV19; TRBD2 matches 8 bases. Unmatched junction bases numbered 3, after V lost 4 bases and J lost 7 bases. Germline lookup yields CDR1 LNHDA and CDR2 SQIVND (reference sequence). CDR3 length: 13 residues. The CDR3 nucleotides are TGTGCCAGTAGTAGCAGCGGGGGAAATGAGCAGTTCTTC. Its translation: CASSSSGGNEQFF.

The chain carries TRBV29-1 and TRBJ2-3, with 12 bases that match TRBD2. The CDR3 runs 15 residues. V lost 2 bases to trimming and J lost 7 bases; unmatched junction nucleotides: 7. Germline-derived CDR1 and CDR2 are SQVTM and ANQGSEA. CDR3 bases: TGCAGCGTTGAACTCCTAGCGGGAGGGCCAAATACGCAGTATTTT. It yields the protein CSVELLAGGPNTQYF.